The rows below give T cell receptor beta chains drawn from one sample of a study of control samples from healthy donors and cancer patients. Libraries were prepared by immunoSEQ multiplex PCR; TCRdb keeps only in-frame clonotypes and omits some of them. This table has 70,000 or so clones, over 70% appearing once. The sequenced sample was blood. Receptors originate from a man aged 45-65 years in good health. The CDR3 runs from the conserved cysteine through the conserved F or W. The D gene is left open where the match is weak. Where a row states a size, it is once, few, many or the class of an expanded clone; other rows omit it.

CDR3 DNA: TGTGCCAGCAGCACAGGGACGTTCAAGTACAATGAGCAGTTCTTC; CDR3 protein: CASSTGTFKYNEQFF; clone size: -; D gene: -; J gene: TRBJ2-1; V gene: TRBV14
CDR3 DNA: TGCGCCAGCAGCCACCCCAAGGGAAGGAACTCCTACGAGCAGTACTTC; CDR3 protein: CASSHPKGRNSYEQYF; clone size: -; D gene: -; J gene: TRBJ2-7; V gene: TRBV4-3
CDR3 DNA: TGTGCCAGCGAGAGGGGCCGCACAGATACGCAGTATTTT; CDR3 protein: CASERGRTDTQYF; clone size: -; D gene: -; J gene: TRBJ2-3; V gene: TRBV6-5
CDR3 DNA: TGTGCCAGCAGTTTATCGGGGGATTCACCCCTCCACTTT; CDR3 protein: CASSLSGDSPLHF; clone size: -; D gene: -; J gene: TRBJ1-6; V gene: TRBV12-3/TRBV12-4
CDR3 DNA: TGCGCCAGCAGCTCAACAAACACTGAAGCTTTCTTT; CDR3 protein: CASSSTNTEAFF; clone size: once; D gene: -; J gene: TRBJ1-1; V gene: TRBV5-1
CDR3 DNA: TGTGCCAGCAGCTTTATGCAGGGCTATAATTCACCCCTCCACTTT; CDR3 protein: CASSFMQGYNSPLHF; clone size: -; D gene: -; J gene: TRBJ1-6; V gene: TRBV7-9
CDR3 DNA: TGTGCCAGTAGTGTTCCTCGGGACAGAACCTTAGCCAAAAACATTCAGTACTTC; CDR3 protein: CASSVPRDRTLAKNIQYF; clone size: -; D gene: TRBD1; J gene: TRBJ2-4; V gene: TRBV19
CDR3 DNA: TGTGCCCTCGACCGGGGAATAGGGGGACAGGGTAATTCACCCCTCCACTTT; CDR3 protein: CALDRGIGGQGNSPLHF; clone size: -; D gene: TRBD1; J gene: TRBJ1-6; V gene: TRBV30
CDR3 DNA: TGTGCCAGCAGTGAAGGGTATAGGATCGGGACCCAGTACTTC; CDR3 protein: CASSEGYRIGTQYF; clone size: few; D gene: -; J gene: TRBJ2-5; V gene: TRBV2
CDR3 DNA: TGTGCCAGCAGGGGACCCGCTAGCGGGAGTAGTGAGCAGTTCTTC; CDR3 protein: CASRGPASGSSEQFF; clone size: -; D gene: TRBD2; J gene: TRBJ2-1; V gene: TRBV28
CDR3 DNA: TGTGCCAGCAGTTTAGCCGGGAACACTGAAGCTTTCTTT; CDR3 protein: CASSLAGNTEAFF; clone size: -; D gene: -; J gene: TRBJ1-1; V gene: TRBV12-3/TRBV12-4
CDR3 DNA: TGTGCCAGCAGCGGAAACCCCAGGGCGTCGGAGACCCAGTACTTC; CDR3 protein: CASSGNPRASETQYF; clone size: -; D gene: -; J gene: TRBJ2-5; V gene: TRBV11-3
CDR3 DNA: TGTGCCAGTACCTCAGGGGTAATTGACACTGAAGCTTTCTTT; CDR3 protein: CASTSGVIDTEAFF; clone size: -; D gene: -; J gene: TRBJ1-1; V gene: TRBV27
CDR3 DNA: TGTGCCAGCCTCGACGGTACAGATACGCAGTATTTT; CDR3 protein: CASLDGTDTQYF; clone size: -; D gene: -; J gene: TRBJ2-3; V gene: TRBV2
CDR3 DNA: TGTGCCAGCAGCCAACCCTCCTCGACAGGGGACGGAGGCTACACCTTC; CDR3 protein: CASSQPSSTGDGGYTF; clone size: few; D gene: TRBD1; J gene: TRBJ1-2; V gene: TRBV5-4
CDR3 DNA: TGCGCCAGCAGCCAAGATCTTGGGTCAGGGAATACAGGAAACACCATATATTTT; CDR3 protein: CASSQDLGSGNTGNTIYF; clone size: -; D gene: -; J gene: TRBJ1-3; V gene: TRBV4-3
CDR3 DNA: TGTGCCAGCAGCTGGTTTGGACAGGGTAGCACAGATACGCAGTATTTT; CDR3 protein: CASSWFGQGSTDTQYF; clone size: -; D gene: TRBD1; J gene: TRBJ2-3; V gene: TRBV7-3
CDR3 DNA: TGCAGCGTTTCAGGGGGCCTGGCCGAAGCTTTCTTT; CDR3 protein: CSVSGGLAEAFF; clone size: -; D gene: TRBD1; J gene: TRBJ1-1; V gene: TRBV29-1
CDR3 DNA: TGCGCCAGCAGCCTGGGGGTCCTGAACACTGAAGCTTTCTTT; CDR3 protein: CASSLGVLNTEAFF; clone size: -; D gene: -; J gene: TRBJ1-1; V gene: TRBV4-1
CDR3 DNA: TGTGCCAGCAGTGAAGGGACAGGGTCCTACGAGCAGTACTTC; CDR3 protein: CASSEGTGSYEQYF; clone size: -; D gene: TRBD1; J gene: TRBJ2-7; V gene: TRBV6-1
CDR3 DNA: TGCGCCAGCAGCCAAAACCCCCCCCGGGGATGGGGCACTGAAGCTTTCTTT; CDR3 protein: CASSQNPPRGWGTEAFF; clone size: -; D gene: -; J gene: TRBJ1-1; V gene: TRBV4-3
CDR3 DNA: TGTGCCAGCAGACGACCGCTTCAAGGGACTGAAGCTTTCTTT; CDR3 protein: CASRRPLQGTEAFF; clone size: once; D gene: -; J gene: TRBJ1-1; V gene: TRBV13
CDR3 DNA: TGTGCTAGTGGAGATACTAGCGGCCTACCCGGTGAGACCCAGTACTTC; CDR3 protein: CASGDTSGLPGETQYF; clone size: -; D gene: TRBD2; J gene: TRBJ2-5; V gene: TRBV12-5
CDR3 DNA: TGCGCCAGCAGCCTGAAGGGGACTCAAGAGACCCAGTACTTC; CDR3 protein: CASSLKGTQETQYF; clone size: -; D gene: -; J gene: TRBJ2-5; V gene: TRBV5-1
CDR3 DNA: TGTGCCAGCAGCCGAGGGGTAAACATGAACACTGAAGCTTTCTTT; CDR3 protein: CASSRGVNMNTEAFF; clone size: -; D gene: -; J gene: TRBJ1-1; V gene: TRBV6-5
CDR3 DNA: TGCGCCAGCAGGTCGGGACGCGAGCAGAACACTGAAGCTTTCTTT; CDR3 protein: CASRSGREQNTEAFF; clone size: few; D gene: -; J gene: TRBJ1-1; V gene: TRBV5-1
CDR3 DNA: TGTGCCAGCAGCCCCAGACTAGCGGGTAAACCAGGTGAGCAGTTCTTC; CDR3 protein: CASSPRLAGKPGEQFF; clone size: -; D gene: TRBD2; J gene: TRBJ2-1; V gene: TRBV9
CDR3 DNA: TGTGCCAGCAGCTTAGTAGCGGACAGGGGACATCAGCCCCAGCATTTT; CDR3 protein: CASSLVADRGHQPQHF; clone size: -; D gene: TRBD1; J gene: TRBJ1-5; V gene: TRBV11-2
CDR3 DNA: TGTGCCAGCAGCTTGGAAGGACTAATATCCGGGGAGCTGTTTTTT; CDR3 protein: CASSLEGLISGELFF; clone size: -; D gene: -; J gene: TRBJ2-2; V gene: TRBV11-3
CDR3 DNA: TGTGCTAGTGGTTTGCCAAGGGGAGGGGCTTGGGGCTACACCTTC; CDR3 protein: CASGLPRGGAWGYTF; clone size: once; D gene: -; J gene: TRBJ1-2; V gene: TRBV12-5
CDR3 DNA: TGTGCCAGCAGCCCTCTAGGGAGCTCCTACAATGAGCAGTTCTTC; CDR3 protein: CASSPLGSSYNEQFF; clone size: -; D gene: -; J gene: TRBJ2-1; V gene: TRBV5-5
CDR3 DNA: TGTGCCAGTAGTCCCGGACAAGAGGAGACCCAGTACTTC; CDR3 protein: CASSPGQEETQYF; clone size: -; D gene: -; J gene: TRBJ2-5; V gene: TRBV19
CDR3 DNA: TGTGCCAGCAGCAAAGGAGGGATCTACGAGCAGTACTTC; CDR3 protein: CASSKGGIYEQYF; clone size: -; D gene: -; J gene: TRBJ2-7; V gene: TRBV21-1
CDR3 DNA: TGTGCCAGCAGCCCACAGGGGGCGATTTACATGAACACTGAAGCTTTCTTT; CDR3 protein: CASSPQGAIYMNTEAFF; clone size: -; D gene: TRBD1; J gene: TRBJ1-1; V gene: TRBV3-1/TRBV3-2
CDR3 DNA: TGTGCCAGCAGCCTCTGGGAAAGGGAGACCCAGTACTTC; CDR3 protein: CASSLWERETQYF; clone size: -; D gene: -; J gene: TRBJ2-5; V gene: TRBV14
CDR3 DNA: TGTGCCAGCAGCTTGGCCCCAGGGGTAAACTCTGGGGCCAACGTCCTGACTTTC; CDR3 protein: CASSLAPGVNSGANVLTF; clone size: -; D gene: -; J gene: TRBJ2-6; V gene: TRBV5-5
CDR3 DNA: TGTGCCAGCAGCCAAAGCCCGTCGGTCGGGGAGCTGTTTTTT; CDR3 protein: CASSQSPSVGELFF; clone size: -; D gene: -; J gene: TRBJ2-2; V gene: TRBV4-2
CDR3 DNA: TGCAGCGTTGACGGGACAGGGTCCGCTGAAGCTTTCTTT; CDR3 protein: CSVDGTGSAEAFF; clone size: -; D gene: TRBD1; J gene: TRBJ1-1; V gene: TRBV29-1
CDR3 DNA: TGTGCCAGCAGCTTAGATTGGGCGGCACCTGAAGCTTTCTTT; CDR3 protein: CASSLDWAAPEAFF; clone size: -; D gene: -; J gene: TRBJ1-1; V gene: TRBV7-9
CDR3 DNA: TGTGCCAGCTCAACACGGGACAACACTGAAGCTTTCTTT; CDR3 protein: CASSTRDNTEAFF; clone size: -; D gene: -; J gene: TRBJ1-1; V gene: TRBV18
CDR3 DNA: TGTGCCAGCAGACCTCCCCTAGGGGGGGGGCAGTACTTC; CDR3 protein: CASRPPLGGGQYF; clone size: -; D gene: -; J gene: TRBJ2-7; V gene: TRBV11-3
CDR3 DNA: TGTGCCAGCAGCAGAGAACAGGTTGGGAAGAGTACCTACGAGCAGTACTTC; CDR3 protein: CASSREQVGKSTYEQYF; clone size: -; D gene: -; J gene: TRBJ2-7; V gene: TRBV21-1
CDR3 DNA: TGTGCCAGCAGTGAAGGGTGGGGAAGCACAGATACGCAGTATTTT; CDR3 protein: CASSEGWGSTDTQYF; clone size: -; D gene: -; J gene: TRBJ2-3; V gene: TRBV2
CDR3 DNA: TGTGCCAGCAGCCAAGATGCCCCGACAGGTGGTGAAAAACTGTTTTTT; CDR3 protein: CASSQDAPTGGEKLFF; clone size: -; D gene: -; J gene: TRBJ1-4; V gene: TRBV4-2